This T cell receptor (beta chain) was observed in a study of kidney transplant recipient with SARS-CoV-2 infection. V lost 7 bases, J lost 8 bases, and 4 bases stayed unmatched. Germline-derived CDR1 and CDR2 are SQVTM and ANQGSEA. This CDR3 comprises 11 residues. This clonotype was seen repeatedly, ten times or more. Via MiXCR, TCRdb re-called the reads, giving one row per CDR3 protein. The table has under 250,000 distinct CDR3 sequences, 29% seen once; the top ten hold 7% to 8%. This TCR was sampled from a young adult male patient who had COVID-19 and was a kidney transplant recipient. These T cells may partly come from the graft donor. Sequencing used a blood sample, obtained at baseline and between days 110 and 120 from a kidney transplant recipient. V and J are TRBV29-1 and TRBJ1-2; 10 bases align to TRBD1. The CDR3 here is CSGDRGEGYTF. The CDR3 coding sequence is TGCAGCGGGGACAGGGGAGAAGGCTACACCTTC.